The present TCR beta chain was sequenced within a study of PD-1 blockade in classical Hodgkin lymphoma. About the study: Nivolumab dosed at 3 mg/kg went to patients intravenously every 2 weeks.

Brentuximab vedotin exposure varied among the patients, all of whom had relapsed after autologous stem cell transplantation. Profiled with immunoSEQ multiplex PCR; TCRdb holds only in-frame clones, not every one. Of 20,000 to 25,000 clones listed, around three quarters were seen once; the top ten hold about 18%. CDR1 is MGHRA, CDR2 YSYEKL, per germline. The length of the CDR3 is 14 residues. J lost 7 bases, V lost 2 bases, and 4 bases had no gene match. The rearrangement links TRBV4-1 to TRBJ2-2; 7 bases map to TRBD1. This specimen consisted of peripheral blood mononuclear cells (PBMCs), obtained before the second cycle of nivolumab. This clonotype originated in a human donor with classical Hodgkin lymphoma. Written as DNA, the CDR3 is TGCGCCAGCAGCCAATTAGGGGGCGGCGGGGAGCTGTTTTTT. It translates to CASSQLGGGGELFF.